Listed below are T cell receptor beta chains from one sample, sequenced in a study of human T cells and chemical hapten exposure. Via MiXCR, TCRdb re-called the RACE reads, giving one row per CDR3 protein. The sample has around 110,000 distinct CDR3 sequences; 12% are singletons. The material was whole blood, obtained in connection with sensitization to the hapten diphenylcyclopropenone (DPC). Receptors were obtained from a woman in her forties or fifties with alopecia areata. Some clones in this sample may be carry-over from other donors' samples. CDR3s include the opening cysteine and the closing phenylalanine or tryptophan. The order of the fields is D gene, V gene, CDR3 protein. The D gene is left open where the match is weak.

D: -; V: TRBV4-1; CDR3: CASSPFAWANTEAFF
D: -; V: TRBV4-1; CDR3: CASSQGVTGYNQPQHF
D: -; V: TRBV5-1; CDR3: CASRLGDQETQYF
D: -; V: TRBV5-1; CDR3: CASPSAEGQNTEAFF
D: TRBD1; V: TRBV6-6; CDR3: CASSYSPGQTNTEAFF
D: -; V: TRBV12-3/TRBV12-4; CDR3: CASRPGAGTGELFF
D: -; V: TRBV5-1; CDR3: CASSLSAGNQPQHF
D: TRBD1; V: TRBV5-1; CDR3: CASSFGQGGETQYF
D: -; V: TRBV2; CDR3: CASRYPGSSGNTIYF
D: TRBD2; V: TRBV2; CDR3: CASSGLAGGVGELFF
D: -; V: TRBV18; CDR3: CASSQGTNEKLFF
D: TRBD1; V: TRBV20-1; CDR3: CSAATPDRGYEQYF
D: -; V: TRBV18; CDR3: CASSLWTPSSYNEQFF
D: -; V: TRBV29-1; CDR3: CSVSPVNEQFF
D: -; V: TRBV7-8; CDR3: CASSLAGDSYNEQFF
D: -; V: TRBV5-5; CDR3: CASSLEGAWAQHF
D: -; V: TRBV14; CDR3: CASSQGTLYEQYF
D: TRBD1; V: TRBV5-1; CDR3: CASSLYGTGSTDTQYF
D: -; V: TRBV7-2; CDR3: CASTLGGSGANVLTF
D: -; V: TRBV3-1; CDR3: CASSQDRVENTIYF
D: -; V: TRBV6-5; CDR3: CASSYGGARQPQHF
D: TRBD1; V: TRBV4-1; CDR3: CASSRTGGMRGYTF
D: -; V: TRBV7-9; CDR3: CASSLSQMDTEAFF
D: -; V: TRBV9; CDR3: CASSVADTQYF
D: -; V: TRBV28; CDR3: CASSSPVADTQYF
D: -; V: TRBV7-8; CDR3: CASSLEFRNQPQHF
D: TRBD2; V: TRBV6-5; CDR3: CASSEGTSGDGDQFF
D: -; V: TRBV12-3/TRBV12-4; CDR3: CASRKNTGYEQYF
D: -; V: TRBV7-9; CDR3: CASRPQAGFEQYF
D: TRBD1; V: TRBV20-1; CDR3: CRPDREGYGYTF
D: -; V: TRBV6-5; CDR3: CASSYSSGFGEKLFF
D: -; V: TRBV9; CDR3: CASKRQSNTGELFF
D: -; V: TRBV28; CDR3: CASSGPFWNQHF
D: TRBD1; V: TRBV12-3/TRBV12-4; CDR3: CASSLGRGFDQPQHF
D: -; V: TRBV6-5; CDR3: CASSYITGGISYTF
D: -; V: TRBV3-1; CDR3: CASSQVAVEQNF
D: TRBD1; V: TRBV7-9; CDR3: CASSLWTGGGEQYF
D: -; V: TRBV6-6; CDR3: CASSYGRGAVYTDTQYF
D: -; V: TRBV18; CDR3: CASSPGTPTQYF
D: TRBD2; V: TRBV6-1; CDR3: CASRPGLAGGRGRNEQFF
D: -; V: TRBV29-1; CDR3: CSAAAAFSGNTIYF